The 6 T cell receptor beta chains reported below all come from one sample, sequenced in a study of blood T cell repertoires in COVID-19. Method: immunoSEQ multiplex PCR; TCRdb's copy keeps in-frame clones and lacks some. Seen here are 200,000 to 250,000 clones, approximately 84% observed once, and the top ten hold roughly 15%. Sequencing was done on a sample of PBMCs or T cells enriched from blood (not recorded which). These receptors were taken from a middle-aged man who had recovered from COVID-19.

For this clone: At one end the junction does not follow the germline gene, possibly because of a read error. The chain couples TRBV6-5 to TRBJ1-2; 7 nucleotides agree with TRBD1. Germline CDR1 MNHEY, CDR2 SVGAGI. The CDR3 runs 14 residues. CDR3 region: CASTPGGTDYGYTF. The CDR3 coding sequence is TGTGCCAGCACCCCAGGAGGGACAGACTACGGCTACACCTTC.

The chain is built from TRBV11-2 and TRBJ2-5, with TRBD2 as a possible D gene (6 bases). Per germline, CDR1 SGHAT and CDR2 FQNNGV. The V end was cut by 1 base, the J end by 4 bases, with 13 bases between. This CDR3 is 15 amino acids long. The CDR3 nucleotides read TGTGCCAGCAGCTTAGGCGGGGTGAAGGGAGAGACCCAGTACTTC. This gives the protein CASSLGGVKGETQYF.

J is TRBJ2-1 and V is TRBV24-1; the D gene is possibly TRBD2 (6 bases). This CDR3 is built from 15 residues. The germline V and J ends were trimmed by 8 bases and 8 bases, with 21 bases remaining between them. The germline CDR1 and CDR2 sequences are KGHDR and SFDVKD. CDR3 DNA: TGTGCCACCATCCCCCGGGACTCCAACGCGGATGAGCAGTTCTTC. This codes for CATIPRDSNADEQFF.

V is TRBV28 and J is TRBJ1-3; 7 bases map to TRBD1. In germline, CDR1 is MDHEN, CDR2 SYDVKM. The CDR3 is 15 residues long. Losses at the gene ends were 8 bases for V and 0 bases for J; bases not matched to a gene: 7. The CDR3 nucleotides are TGTGCCAGCTTGCCACAGGGGCTCTCTGGAAACACCATATATTTT. Translated, it gives CASLPQGLSGNTIYF.

The CDR3 DNA reads TGTGCCAGCTCACGCGACGGGTCCTCGACCAGCTATGGCTACACCTTC. Translating it yields CASSRDGSSTSYGYTF. The J gene is TRBJ1-2, the V gene TRBV18; D is unresolved. CDR3 length: 16 amino acids. Germline V gene lookup returns CDR1 KGHSH and CDR2 LQKENI. Trimming took off 4 bases at V and 4 bases at J, with 19 bases between the two ends.

J is TRBJ1-2 and V is TRBV19; weak D call: TRBD1 (5 bases). CDR3 length: 14 residues. CDR1 and CDR2 from the germline V gene are LNHDA and SQIVND (reference sequence). V shed 5 bases and J shed 8 bases, with 18 bases lying between them. This CDR3 reads CASSPREGLRGYTF. CDR3 DNA: TGTGCCAGTAGTCCGCGGGAGGGGCTTCGAGGCTACACCTTC.